One sample yielded the 16 T cell receptor beta chains listed below, sequenced in a study of shared clonotypes between healthy human individuals. Measured with immunoSEQ multiplex PCR; TCRdb has only the in-frame clones, and not every one. This table holds a few million clones, approximately 93% found once. The source material was naive CD4+ T cells from PBMCs. Subset of the sample: CD45RA+ positively selected. These receptor sequences come from a man in his late teens or twenties in good health. Some clones in this sample may be carry-over from other donors' samples.

This chain uses TRBV5-1 with TRBJ2-1; D gene uncertain. This CDR3 is built from 15 residues. Per germline, CDR1 SGHRS and CDR2 YFSETQ. V shed 4 bases and J shed 2 bases, with 13 bases lying between them. The CDR3 DNA reads as TGCGCCAGCAGCGATAGAGGTGGCGCCTACAATGAGCAGTTCTTC. Translating gives CASSDRGGAYNEQFF.

The chain has TRBV5-1 and TRBJ2-1; TRBD1 matches 7 bases. The CDR3 consists of 15 residues. Germline lookup yields CDR1 SGHRS and CDR2 YFSETQ. V lost 2 bases and J lost 1; bases outside the gene matches: 3. The CDR3 is CASSFGDRSYNEQFF. The CDR3 DNA sequence: TGCGCCAGCAGCTTTGGGGACAGATCCTACAATGAGCAGTTCTTC. Full variable domain (rest looked up from reference TRBV5-1 and TRBJ2-1): KAGVTQTPRYLIKTRGQQVTLSCSPISGHRSVSWYQQTPGQGLQFLFEYFSETQRNKGNFPGRFSGRQFSNSRSEMNVSTLELGDSALYLCASSFGDRSYNEQFFGPGTRLTVL.

The rearrangement uses TRBV5-1 and TRBJ2-2; no clear D gene. Germline V gene sequence: CDR1 SGHRS, CDR2 YFSETQ. The CDR3 covers 14 residues. V was cut by 4 bases and J by 0 bases, with 7 bases left in between. The CDR3: CASSPRPNTGELFF. CDR3 nucleotide sequence: TGCGCCAGCAGCCCACGACCGAACACCGGGGAGCTGTTTTTT.

This chain connects TRBV28 to TRBJ1-3; tentatively, D is TRBD1 (5 bases). CDR1 is MDHEN and CDR2 is SYDVKM in the germline V gene. This CDR3 is built from 18 residues. V dropped 0 bases and J dropped 1 base, with 16 bases sitting between them. The CDR3 nucleotides read TGTGCCAGCAGTTTATGGTATCAGGGAGTTGTTTCTGGAAACACCATATATTTT. This codes for CASSLWYQGVVSGNTIYF.

The chain uses TRBV4-1 and TRBJ2-2; D unclear. This CDR3 has 16 residues. The germline V and J ends were trimmed by 0 bases and 6 bases, with 14 bases remaining between them. Germline loops: CDR1 MGHRA, CDR2 YSYEKL. The CDR3 spells CASSQEGSRFPGELFF. CDR3 in DNA: TGCGCCAGCAGCCAAGAAGGTTCCCGGTTTCCCGGGGAGCTGTTTTTT.

The rearrangement uses TRBV7-9 and TRBJ2-5; TRBD2 matches 8 bases. Looked up from germline, CDR1 is SEHNR and CDR2 is FQNEAQ (reference sequence). This CDR3 spans 15 amino acids. Unmatched junction bases numbered 7, after V lost 4 bases and J lost 3 bases. The CDR3 coding sequence is TGTGCCAGCAGCTCGCCTAGCGGGTTGGAAGAGACCCAGTACTTC. The encoded protein is CASSSPSGLEETQYF.

The gene calls are TRBV28 and TRBJ1-1, with 9 positions matching TRBD1. J gave up 6 bases and V 4 bases, and 12 bases lay outside the gene matches. Per the germline V gene, CDR1 is MDHEN and CDR2 is SYDVKM. The CDR3 loop spans 16 amino acids. CDR3 protein: CASSSPSGQGSSEAFF. The CDR3 DNA sequence: TGTGCCAGCAGTTCCCCCTCCGGACAGGGGAGCTCTGAAGCTTTCTTT.

The rearrangement joins TRBV27 to TRBJ1-1; D is possibly TRBD1 (5 bases). The length of the CDR3 is 14 residues. Trimming shortened V by 3 bases and J by 11 bases, and 19 bases separated the two germline ends. Germline V gives CDR1 MNHEY, CDR2 SMNVEV (reference sequence). For the CDR3, the DNA is TGTGCCAGCAGTTTGACCGCTCTAAAACCAGGGGCTTTCTTT. This codes for CASSLTALKPGAFF.

The gene calls are TRBV6-5 and TRBJ1-2, with D hard to call. V was pared by 4 bases and J by 4 bases, with 19 bases between. There are 16 residues in the CDR3. Germline V gives CDR1 MNHEY, CDR2 SVGAGI. CDR3 coding DNA: TGTGCCAGCAGTTCGGGCCGGCAAACTGTGATCTATGGCTACACCTTC. Protein product: CASSSGRQTVIYGYTF.

CDR3 sequence (DNA): TGTGCCAGCAGCTTAGGGTTGCAGGGGGGAAGCACAGATACGCAGTATTTT. Translated, it gives CASSLGLQGGSTDTQYF. The genes are TRBV7-3 and TRBJ2-3; D perhaps matches TRBD1 (7 bases). CDR3 length: 17 amino acids. Trimming stripped 2 bases from V and 0 bases from J, with 15 bases between. The germline CDR1 and CDR2 sequences are SGHTA and FQGTGA.

J is TRBJ2-5 and V is TRBV20-1; D unclear. Trimming removed 6 bases at V and 5 bases at J, with 7 bases between. The CDR3 is made up of 10 amino acids. The germline CDR1 and CDR2 sequences are DFQATT and SNEGSKA (reference sequence). CDR3 bases: TGCAGTGCAGCCTGGGAGACCCAGTACTTC. Its protein product is CSAAWETQYF.

The V gene is TRBV5-4, the J gene TRBJ2-5; D possibly corresponds to TRBD2 (6 bases). Germline V gene lookup returns CDR1 SGHNT and CDR2 YYREEE (reference sequence). With 0 bases removed from V and 1 base from J, the gap between germline ends came to 13 bases. This CDR3 comprises 16 residues. CDR3 in DNA: TGTGCCAGCAGCTTGGCCGTCGGTAGCGGCCAAGAGACCCAGTACTTC. Amino acids: CASSLAVGSGQETQYF.

The chain employs TRBV5-6 and TRBJ1-1; 12 bases are a match to TRBD1. V lost 3 bases, J lost 4 bases, and 7 bases stayed unmatched. This CDR3 spans 16 amino acids. Germline V CDR1 and CDR2: SGHDT, YYEEEE. This CDR3 is CASSSGTGGLFTEAFF. In DNA, the CDR3 is TGTGCCAGCAGCTCCGGGACAGGGGGCCTCTTCACTGAAGCTTTCTTT.

The J gene is TRBJ1-1, the V gene TRBV5-1, with a weak D call TRBD1 (5 bases). Germline CDR1 and CDR2: SGHRS and YFSETQ. CDR3 size: 16 residues. Trimming stripped 1 base from V and 2 bases from J, with 15 bases between. The CDR3 protein is CASSLMPGTDNTEAFF. The CDR3 DNA sequence: TGCGCCAGCAGCTTGATGCCCGGGACGGATAACACTGAAGCTTTCTTT.

This clone was counted once. The genes are TRBV12-5 and TRBJ2-3; TRBD1 might be the D (6 bases). Trimming took off 5 bases at V and 1 base at J, with 10 bases between the two ends. Germline loops: CDR1 LGHNT, CDR2 FRNRAP. This CDR3 has 14 residues. This chain's CDR3 is CASGPDRRTDTQYF. CDR3 nucleotide sequence: TGTGCTAGTGGTCCGGACAGACGCACAGATACGCAGTATTTT.

This clone was seen a single time. The chain couples TRBV4-1 to TRBJ2-5; 12 nucleotides align to TRBD2. The CDR3 totals 17 residues. V was pared by 1 base and J by 6 bases, with 9 bases of the junction left unmatched. Germline-derived CDR1 and CDR2 are MGHRA and YSYEKL. CDR3 bases: TGCGCCAGCAGCCAAGTGCCTAGCGGGAGGGCGCGAAAGACCCAGTACTTC. It specifies CASSQVPSGRARKTQYF.